These 25 T cell receptor beta chains came from one sample sequenced in a study of early T cells in non-severe SARS-CoV-2 infection. TCRdb recomputed calls from the 5' RACE reads with MiXCR, one row per CDR3 protein. This table has 90,000 to 130,000 distinct CDR3 sequences, 10% to 15% appearing once. The source was whole blood, collected at baseline. These receptors were taken from an adult who was a healthcare worker with PCR-confirmed SARS-CoV-2 infection or an uninfected control (not recorded which).

This clonotype was observed many times. The genes are TRBV29-1 and TRBJ1-2; D may be TRBD1 (6 bases). Germline assignment: CDR1 SQVTM and CDR2 ANQGSEA. Trimming shortened V by 8 bases and J by 7 bases, and 14 bases separated the two germline ends. The CDR3 contains 11 residues. The CDR3 region has the DNA TGCAGCCTGAACAGGGATGCTGGCTACACCTTC. Translation gives CSLNRDAGYTF.

This clonotype was detected ten times or more. The chain employs TRBV10-2 and TRBJ2-1, with unresolved D. The CDR3 contains 12 residues. V was trimmed by 4 bases and J by 7 bases, leaving 8 bases between them. Germline lookup yields CDR1 WSHSY and CDR2 SAAADI. The CDR3 sequence: CASSVTGNEQFF. The CDR3, as DNA: TGCGCCAGCAGTGTTACTGGGAATGAGCAGTTCTTC.

This clonotype was counted between two and nine times. The chain employs TRBV7-9 and TRBJ1-5; D is unresolved. Trimming removed 5 bases from V and 5 bases from J, with 7 bases in between. This CDR3 spans 12 amino acids. Germline values: CDR1 SEHNR, CDR2 FQNEAQ (reference sequence). CDR3 sequence reads: CASSARDQPQHF. For the CDR3, the DNA is TGTGCCAGCAGCGCTAGGGATCAGCCCCAGCATTTT. Filled out from reference TRBV7-9 and TRBJ1-5, the complete variable domain reads DTGVSQNPRHKITKRGQNVTFRCDPISEHNRLYWYRQTLGQGPEFLTYFQNEAQLEKSRLLSDRFSAERPKGSFSTLEIQRTEQGDSAMYLCASSARDQPQHFGDGTRLSIL.

This clonotype was seen ten or more times. The chain is built from TRBV4-1 and TRBJ2-7; 7 bases align to TRBD2. The V gene's germline CDR1 is MGHRA and CDR2 YSYEKL. The CDR3 loop spans 13 amino acids. After removal of 4 bases from V and 5 bases from J, the junction contained 5 bases not matched to a gene. The CDR3 coding sequence is TGCGCCAGCAGCCTGACTAGCAACCACGAGCAGTACTTC. Translation gives CASSLTSNHEQYF.

This clonotype has ten or more counts. The chain couples TRBV9 to TRBJ1-2; weak D call: TRBD1 (6 bases). Germline CDR1 and CDR2: SGDLS and YYNGEE. This CDR3 comprises 14 residues. Trimming stripped 2 bases from V and 0 bases from J, with 8 bases between. The CDR3 loop reads CASSVGDTNYGYTF. In DNA form, the CDR3 reads TGTGCCAGCAGCGTGGGGGACACTAACTATGGCTACACCTTC.

This chain joins TRBV14 and TRBJ2-3; D tentatively fits TRBD1 or TRBD2 (6 bases each). In germline, CDR1 is SGHDN, CDR2 FVKESK. There are 19 residues in the CDR3. The ends were cut back, 0 bases at V and 0 bases at J, with 19 bases in the middle. The CDR3, as DNA: TGTGCCAGCAGCCAAGATCTGGAGGGGGGACCCCCTAGCACAGATACGCAGTATTTT. Protein: CASSQDLEGGPPSTDTQYF.

This clonotype was observed a handful of times. This chain joins TRBV7-9 and TRBJ1-4, with 11 bases that match TRBD1. This CDR3 is 17 amino acids long. V dropped 2 bases and J dropped 3; count of bases not matched to a gene: 5. From germline, CDR1 is SEHNR and CDR2 FQNEAQ (reference sequence). CDR3 sequence (DNA): TGTGCCAGCAGCTTAAAGGGACAGGGGGATCCTAATGAAAAACTGTTTTTT. This codes for CASSLKGQGDPNEKLFF.

This clonotype was found many times. The chain uses TRBV24-1 and TRBJ2-5; D unresolved. CDR1 is KGHDR, CDR2 SFDVKD, per germline. V was trimmed by 2 bases and J by 2 bases, leaving 2 bases between them. CDR3 length: 12 residues. CDR3 in amino acids: CATSDSQETQYF. The CDR3 region has the DNA TGTGCCACCAGTGATTCTCAAGAGACCCAGTACTTC.

This clonotype turned up a few times. V is TRBV10-3 and J is TRBJ2-7, with a weak D call TRBD1 (7 bases). Trimming cost V 3 bases and J 3 bases, with 24 bases left between them. The CDR3 is 18 amino acids. The germline V gene has CDR1 ENHRY and CDR2 SYGVKD. The CDR3 DNA reads TGTGCCATCAGTGATGGAGGGGGATACAGGGGCAAACTCTACGAGCAGTACTTC. Its translation is CAISDGGGYRGKLYEQYF.

In this sample, this clonotype turned up many times. The chain has TRBV13 and TRBJ2-7; 9 positions match TRBD1. With V trimmed by 1 base and J by 0 bases, 4 bases remained unmatched. Per germline, CDR1 PRHDT and CDR2 FYEKMQ (reference sequence). The CDR3 totals 16 residues. CDR3 sequence (DNA): TGTGCCAGCAGCTTAGCGGGGGACAGGGACTCCTACGAGCAGTACTTC. Protein sequence: CASSLAGDRDSYEQYF.

The chain combines TRBV9 with TRBJ2-1; TRBD2 matches at 8 bases. The germline V gene encodes CDR1 SGDLS and CDR2 YYNGEE. The V and J ends lost 5 bases and 5 bases, in that order; junction bases with no gene match: 6. This CDR3 has 14 residues. This CDR3 reads CASSVSGAHNEQFF. The DNA of the CDR3 is TGTGCCAGCAGTGTTAGCGGGGCCCACAATGAGCAGTTCTTC. The full variable domain, its missing parts supplied by reference TRBV9 and TRBJ2-1, is DSGVTQTPKHLITATGQRVTLRCSPRSGDLSVYWYQQSLDQGLQFLIQYYNGEERAKGNILERFSAQQFPDLHSELNLSSLELGDSALYFCASSVSGAHNEQFFGPGTRLTVL.

This clonotype was counted between two and nine times. This chain uses TRBV7-2 with TRBJ1-4; TRBD1 is a possible D gene (5 bases). V shed 5 bases and J shed 4 bases, with 29 bases lying between them. Germline-derived CDR1 and CDR2 are SGHTA and FQGNSA. The CDR3 consists of 20 residues. The CDR3 DNA is TGTGCCAGCAGCCCGCAATGGGGGACCTCCCACAGATTCCATAATGAAAAACTGTTTTTT. It yields the protein CASSPQWGTSHRFHNEKLFF.

This clonotype has more than one count but fewer than ten. The chain couples TRBV5-1 to TRBJ2-7, with D unresolved. Germline V gene data show CDR1 as SGHRS and CDR2 as YFSETQ. V was cut by 0 bases and J by 1 base, with 11 bases left in between. The CDR3 is made up of 15 amino acids. CDR3 sequence (DNA): TGCGCCAGCAGCTTGGAGGCAGGTTCTTCCTACGAGCAGTACTTC. Protein product: CASSLEAGSSYEQYF.

Many counts were recorded for this clonotype. The chain recombines TRBV6-6 with TRBJ2-1, with D unresolved. Germline V gene data show CDR1 as MNHNY and CDR2 as SVGAGI (reference sequence). This CDR3 contains 13 residues. Trimming shortened V by 8 bases and J by 0 bases, and 8 bases separated the two germline ends. CDR3 sequence: CASEPVSYNEQFF. The CDR3 region has the DNA TGTGCCAGCGAACCGGTCTCCTACAATGAGCAGTTCTTC.

The table lists this clonotype with many counts. The chain uses TRBV5-1 and TRBJ2-7; 8 nucleotides align to TRBD1. Trimming at V came to 3 bases and at J to 2 bases, leaving 4 bases not matched to a gene. The germline V gene encodes CDR1 SGHRS and CDR2 YFSETQ. There are 14 residues in the CDR3. CDR3 in DNA: TGCGCCAGCAGCTCCGGACAGGGACCCTACGAGCAGTACTTC. Its translation: CASSSGQGPYEQYF.

This clonotype appeared many times. The rearrangement links TRBV29-1 to TRBJ2-6; tentative D call: TRBD1 (5 bases). Germline CDR1 and CDR2: SQVTM and ANQGSEA. The CDR3 extends over 15 amino acids. The germline V and J ends were trimmed by 7 bases and 0 bases, with 13 bases remaining between them. The CDR3 here is CSGVTGSSGANVLTF. The CDR3 DNA reads as TGCAGCGGGGTTACAGGCTCCTCTGGGGCCAACGTCCTGACTTTC.

This clonotype has more than one count but fewer than ten. This rearrangement joins TRBV6-4 to TRBJ2-1; 11 bases are a match to TRBD2. V lost 6 bases to trimming and J lost 3 bases; unmatched junction nucleotides: 10. The CDR3 runs to 17 residues. Looked up from germline, CDR1 is MRHNA and CDR2 is SNTAGT. The CDR3 is CASSPAPLAGGYNEQFF. The CDR3 bases are TGTGCCAGCAGCCCCGCCCCCCTAGCGGGAGGCTACAATGAGCAGTTCTTC.

This clonotype was found a few times. The V and J genes are TRBV3-1 and TRBJ2-7, with D tentatively TRBD2 (6 bases). CDR3 size: 12 residues. The germline V and J ends were trimmed by 10 bases and 1 base, with 11 bases remaining between them. Germline V lookup: CDR1 LGHDT, CDR2 YNNKEL (reference sequence). The CDR3 sequence: CATSRGSYEQYF. CDR3 nucleotides: TGTGCCACCTCGCGGGGTTCCTACGAGCAGTACTTC.

This clonotype was found many times. V usage is TRBV7-9 and J usage is TRBJ1-2, with 9 bases matching TRBD1. CDR3 length equals 17 residues. V lost 5 bases to trimming and J lost 0 bases; unmatched junction nucleotides: 10. Germline V gene sequence: CDR1 SEHNR, CDR2 FQNEAQ (reference sequence). DNA for the CDR3: TGTGCCAGCAGCCGGACAGGGGCCGCACAAGCTAACTATGGCTACACCTTC. The encoded protein is CASSRTGAAQANYGYTF.

The table lists this clonotype with many counts. V usage is TRBV2 and J usage is TRBJ1-2; tentatively, D is TRBD1 (6 bases). V lost 6 bases and J lost 1, with 12 bases in between. This CDR3 comprises 14 residues. Germline CDR1 reads SNHLY; CDR2 reads FYNNEI. The CDR3 loop reads CASREDSVNYGYTF. Written as DNA, the CDR3 is TGTGCCAGCAGGGAGGACAGCGTTAACTATGGCTACACCTTC.

The table lists this clonotype with a few counts. The chain carries TRBV29-1 and TRBJ2-2, with 7 nucleotides matching TRBD1. V was clipped by 4 bases and J by 5 bases; unmatched bases: 7. The CDR3 is 14 amino acids. Germline V gene lookup returns CDR1 SQVTM and CDR2 ANQGSEA. CDR3 in amino acids: CSVARQGDTGELFF. The CDR3 DNA reads as TGCAGCGTTGCTAGACAGGGAGATACCGGGGAGCTGTTTTTT.

V is TRBV28 and J is TRBJ2-7, with a possible D match to TRBD2 (6 bases). With 6 bases removed from V and 3 bases from J, the gap between germline ends came to 12 bases. The CDR3 consists of 13 residues. The V gene's germline CDR1 is MDHEN and CDR2 SYDVKM. The CDR3 bases are TGTGCCAGCAGGGCGGGGTCACACTACGAGCAGTACTTC. It codes for CASRAGSHYEQYF.

This clonotype was picked up a small number of times. The genes are TRBV6-1 and TRBJ2-3; D is ambiguous. Germline V gene lookup returns CDR1 MNHNS and CDR2 SASEGT. V shed 6 bases and J shed 5 bases, with 18 bases lying between them. The CDR3 runs 15 residues. The DNA for the CDR3 is TGTGCCAGCAGCCTCCGAACCGTATCACAAGATACGCAGTATTTT. It codes for CASSLRTVSQDTQYF.

The sample holds many counts of this clonotype. This chain connects TRBV27 to TRBJ1-2; D remains ambiguous. The germline gives CDR1 MNHEY, CDR2 SMNVEV (reference sequence). The CDR3 is made up of 18 amino acids. Trimming cost V 4 bases and J 0 bases, with 21 bases left between them. Written as DNA, the CDR3 is TGTGCCAGCAGTTCGTCCTGGCTCCTTCGCCTAGCTAACTATGGCTACACCTTC. Encoded protein: CASSSSWLLRLANYGYTF.

At least ten counts were recorded for this clonotype. The chain has TRBV5-1 and TRBJ1-1, with D uncertain. Germline CDR1 is SGHRS and CDR2 is YFSETQ. The CDR3 runs 15 residues. With 5 bases removed from V and 4 bases from J, the gap between germline ends came to 18 bases. CDR3: CASRGPGMEGTEAFF. CDR3 in DNA: TGCGCCAGCAGAGGGCCGGGGATGGAAGGCACTGAAGCTTTCTTT. Complete variable domain (other parts from reference TRBV5-1 and TRBJ1-1): KAGVTQTPRYLIKTRGQQVTLSCSPISGHRSVSWYQQTPGQGLQFLFEYFSETQRNKGNFPGRFSGRQFSNSRSEMNVSTLELGDSALYLCASRGPGMEGTEAFFGQGTRLTVV.